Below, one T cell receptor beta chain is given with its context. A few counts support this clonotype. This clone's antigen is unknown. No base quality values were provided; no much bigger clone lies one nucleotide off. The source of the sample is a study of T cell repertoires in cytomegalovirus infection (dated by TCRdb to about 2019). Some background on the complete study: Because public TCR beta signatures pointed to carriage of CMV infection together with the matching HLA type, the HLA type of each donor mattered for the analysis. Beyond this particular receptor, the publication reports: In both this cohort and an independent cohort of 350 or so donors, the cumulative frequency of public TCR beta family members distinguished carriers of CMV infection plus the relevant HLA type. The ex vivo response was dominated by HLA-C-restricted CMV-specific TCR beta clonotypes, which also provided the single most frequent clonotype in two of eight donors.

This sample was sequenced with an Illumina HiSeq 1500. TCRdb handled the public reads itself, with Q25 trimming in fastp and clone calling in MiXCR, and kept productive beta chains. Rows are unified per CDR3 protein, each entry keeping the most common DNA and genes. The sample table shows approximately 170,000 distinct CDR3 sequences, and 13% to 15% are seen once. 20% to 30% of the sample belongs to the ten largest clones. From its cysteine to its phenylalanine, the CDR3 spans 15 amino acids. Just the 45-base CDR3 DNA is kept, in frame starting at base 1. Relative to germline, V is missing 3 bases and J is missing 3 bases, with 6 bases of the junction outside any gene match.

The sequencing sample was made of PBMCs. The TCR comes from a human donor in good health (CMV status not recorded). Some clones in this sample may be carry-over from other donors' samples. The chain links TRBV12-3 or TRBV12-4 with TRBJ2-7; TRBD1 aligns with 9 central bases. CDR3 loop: CASSLILGQGYEQYF. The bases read TGTGCCAGCAGTTTGATTTTGGGACAGGGCTACGAGCAGTACTTC.